A selection of T cell receptor beta chains follows, all from one sample in a study of blood T cell repertoires in COVID-19. This table comes from immunoSEQ multiplex PCR, and its TCRdb copy is limited to in-frame clones, with some not included. The repertoire has roughly 220,000 clones, 84% of them found once; the top ten carry 5.5% to 7.5%. Material: PBMCs or T cells enriched from blood (not recorded which). Receptors were obtained from a woman in her thirties or forties who had recovered from COVID-19. CDR3s include the opening cysteine and the closing phenylalanine or tryptophan. Fields, in order: V gene, D gene, J gene, clone size, CDR3 protein, CDR3 DNA. A D gene is named only where the DNA matches it firmly. Rows give clone size only sometimes, using once, few, many, or a class for an expanded clone.

>TRBV5-1|TRBD1|TRBJ1-5|.
CASSLGGQGGQPQHF
TGCGCCAGCAGCTTGGGTGGACAGGGAGGTCAGCCCCAGCATTTT
>TRBV28|.|TRBJ1-2|.
CASSLMAYGYTF
TGTGCCAGCAGTTTAATGGCCTATGGCTACACCTTC
>TRBV5-1|.|TRBJ2-3|once
CASNLTPTSTDTQYF
TGCGCCTCCAACCTTACTCCGACTAGCACAGATACGCAGTATTTT
>TRBV23-1|.|TRBJ2-7|.
CASSQSWAGVTYEQYF
TGCGCCAGCAGTCAATCTTGGGCAGGGGTCACCTACGAGCAGTACTTC
>TRBV7-9|TRBD1|TRBJ2-4|.
CASAGTGNIQYF
TGTGCCAGCGCCGGGACAGGTAACATTCAGTACTTC
>TRBV27|.|TRBJ1-5|once
CASSPDSANQPQHF
TGTGCCAGCAGTCCGGACTCCGCCAATCAGCCCCAGCATTTT
>TRBV5-1|.|TRBJ2-7|few
CASSFGGHNTYEQYF
TGCGCCAGCAGCTTCGGAGGGCACAACACCTACGAGCAGTACTTC
>TRBV20-1|.|TRBJ1-1|few
CSARDEAEAFF
TGCAGTGCTAGAGATGAGGCCGAAGCTTTCTTT
>TRBV3-1/TRBV3-2|.|TRBJ2-5|.
CASSRILEGFQETQYF
TGTGCCAGCAGCCGAATCCTAGAGGGCTTCCAAGAGACCCAGTACTTC
>TRBV10-3|.|TRBJ1-6|.
CAISDWGDSPLHF
TGTGCCATCAGTGACTGGGGAGACTCACCCCTCCACTTT
>TRBV5-1|.|TRBJ2-7|once
CASSSTQGYEQYF
TGCGCCAGCAGCTCAACCCAGGGATACGAGCAGTACTTC
>TRBV9|TRBD1|TRBJ1-1|.
CASSPWDREPNTEAFF
TGTGCCAGCAGCCCCTGGGACAGGGAGCCGAACACTGAAGCTTTCTTT
>TRBV3-1/TRBV3-2|TRBD1|TRBJ2-7|.
CASRLGQINEQYF
TGTGCCAGCAGACTGGGACAGATCAACGAGCAGTACTTC
>TRBV3-1/TRBV3-2|TRBD2|TRBJ2-1|.
CASSQDWASGEVRQFF
TGTGCCAGCAGCCAAGATTGGGCTAGCGGGGAGGTAAGGCAGTTCTTC
>TRBV7-2|TRBD2|TRBJ2-1|.
CASSYTSGRVNEQFF
TGTGCCAGCAGCTACACTAGCGGGAGGGTGAATGAGCAGTTCTTC
>TRBV18|.|TRBJ2-2|.
CASSPPTENTGELFF
TGTGCCAGCTCACCTCCGACAGAGAACACCGGGGAGCTGTTTTTT
>TRBV28|.|TRBJ1-2|.
CASSIDSSHYTF
TGTGCCAGCAGTATCGACAGTTCACACTACACCTTC
>TRBV4-1|.|TRBJ1-3|once
CASSQIGGGSGNTIYF
TGCGCCAGCAGCCAAATTGGCGGTGGCTCTGGAAACACCATATATTTT
>TRBV2|.|TRBJ2-6|few
CASSGFTGQVGANVLTF
TGTGCCAGCAGTGGGTTTACAGGCCAAGTGGGGGCCAACGTCCTGACTTTC
>TRBV3-1/TRBV3-2|.|TRBJ1-3|.
CASSQEGLDRGRNTIYF
TGTGCCAGCAGCCAAGAAGGCCTGGATAGAGGGCGAAACACCATATATTTT
>TRBV28|TRBD1|TRBJ1-2|.
CASSPPSGQGKKGGYTF
TGTGCCAGCAGTCCGCCCTCGGGACAGGGTAAAAAGGGTGGCTACACCTTC
>TRBV27|.|TRBJ1-2|.
CASSWDTNYGYTF
TGTGCCAGCAGTTGGGACACTAACTATGGCTACACCTTC
>TRBV7-8|.|TRBJ2-3|few
CASSFEQPDTQYF
TGTGCCAGCAGCTTTGAGCAACCAGATACGCAGTATTTT
>TRBV19|.|TRBJ2-3|.
CASSIADGSNADTQYF
TGTGCCAGTAGTATAGCGGACGGGAGTAACGCAGATACGCAGTATTTT
>TRBV25-1|TRBD2|TRBJ2-3|.
CASSSGLGGGGADTQYF
TGTGCCAGCAGTAGTGGCCTCGGGGGGGGAGGAGCAGATACGCAGTATTTT
>TRBV24-1|.|TRBJ1-2|.
CATSEGGDENGYTF
TGTGCCACCAGTGAAGGGGGAGACGAGAATGGCTACACCTTC
>TRBV9|TRBD1|TRBJ1-6|.
CASSANSGTENSPLHF
TGTGCCAGCAGCGCAAACTCCGGGACAGAGAATTCACCCCTCCACTTT
>TRBV30|.|TRBJ1-1|.
CAWRITGNTEAFF
TGTGCCTGGAGGATCACAGGGAACACTGAAGCTTTCTTT
>TRBV24-1|TRBD1|TRBJ1-5|few
CATSDSRTGALQPQHF
TGTGCCACCAGTGATTCCCGGACAGGTGCCCTTCAGCCCCAGCATTTT
>TRBV28|TRBD1|TRBJ1-4|once
CASTLTGGTNEKLFF
TGTGCCAGCACCCTAACAGGGGGGACTAATGAAAAACTGTTTTTT
>TRBV4-1|.|TRBJ2-1|once
CASSQGFGYNEQFF
TGCGCCAGCAGCCAAGGGTTCGGCTACAATGAGCAGTTCTTC
>TRBV5-1|TRBD2|TRBJ2-7|.
CASSMTTGTSRTYEQYF
TGCGCCAGCAGCATGACGACCGGGACTAGCAGAACCTACGAGCAGTACTTC
>TRBV9|.|TRBJ1-4|.
CASSGGDQEKLFF
TGTGCCAGCAGCGGCGGGGATCAGGAAAAACTGTTTTTT
>TRBV18|.|TRBJ1-5|.
CASSPWSDQPQHF
TGTGCCAGCTCCCCGTGGTCGGATCAGCCCCAGCATTTT
>TRBV28|TRBD1|TRBJ1-1|.
CASSSRTGPEAFF
TGTGCCAGCAGTTCGAGGACAGGGCCTGAAGCTTTCTTT
>TRBV7-2|.|TRBJ2-5|once
CASSAGKIVETQYF
TGTGCCAGCAGCGCCGGGAAAATAGTTGAGACCCAGTACTTC
>TRBV5-6|TRBD1|TRBJ1-2|.
CASGRQGDYGYTF
TGTGCCAGCGGACGACAGGGGGACTATGGCTACACCTTC
>TRBV6-6|.|TRBJ1-4|.
CASSYRSTNEKLFF
TGTGCCAGCAGTTACCGGTCAACTAATGAAAAACTGTTTTTT
>TRBV7-9|TRBD1|TRBJ2-2|once
CASSAPGTGNTGELFF
TGTGCCAGCAGCGCCCCCGGGACAGGAAACACCGGGGAGCTGTTTTTT
>TRBV20-1|.|TRBJ2-1|.
CSAERDEQFF
TGCAGTGCTGAGAGGGATGAGCAGTTCTTC
>TRBV28|.|TRBJ2-7|.
CASRLGTGSSSYEQYF
TGTGCCAGCAGGCTGGGAACAGGGTCCAGCTCCTACGAGCAGTACTTC
>TRBV7-2|TRBD2|TRBJ2-3|few
CASSSLQRERQYF
TGTGCCAGCAGCTCGCTGCAGCGGGAGAGGCAGTATTTT
>TRBV9|TRBD1|TRBJ1-4|.
CASSVGGTGVKLFF
TGTGCCAGCAGCGTAGGTGGGACAGGGGTAAAACTGTTTTTT
>TRBV7-9|.|TRBJ1-1|.
CASSLVGREAFF
TGTGCCAGCAGCTTAGTTGGCAGGGAAGCTTTCTTT
>TRBV5-1|TRBD2|TRBJ2-1|once
CASKGRAGIIYNEQFF
TGCGCCAGCAAGGGGAGAGCGGGAATCATCTACAATGAGCAGTTCTTC
>TRBV5-1|.|TRBJ2-2|.
CASSSYSGSTGELFF
TGCGCCAGCAGCTCCTATTCGGGAAGCACCGGGGAGCTGTTTTTT
>TRBV5-5|TRBD1|TRBJ1-2|.
CASSSGTGITGYGYTF
TGTGCCAGCAGCTCCGGGACAGGGATAACAGGCTATGGCTACACCTTC
>TRBV5-1|TRBD1|TRBJ1-1|.
CASSLTTGDTEAFF
TGCGCCAGCAGCCTAACTACAGGGGACACTGAAGCTTTCTTT
>TRBV6-5|.|TRBJ1-4|.
CASSYGGGQGEKLFF
TGTGCCAGCAGTTACGGCGGGGGCCAAGGAGAAAAACTGTTTTTT
>TRBV19|TRBD1|TRBJ2-2|.
CASSSRGRATGELFF
TGTGCCAGTAGTAGCAGGGGGCGAGCCACCGGGGAGCTGTTTTTT
>TRBV19|.|TRBJ1-1|.
CASSIVGYGLTEAFF
TGTGCCAGTAGTATAGTTGGGTACGGACTTACTGAAGCTTTCTTT
>TRBV29-1|TRBD2|TRBJ2-5|.
CSVEEGRGETQYF
TGCAGCGTTGAAGAAGGGAGGGGAGAGACCCAGTACTTC
>TRBV18|.|TRBJ1-1|few
CASSEGMNTEAFF
TGTGCCAGCTCGGAGGGAATGAACACTGAAGCTTTCTTT
>TRBV10-3|TRBD2|TRBJ2-3|once
CAISEVGTSGDTQYF
TGTGCCATCAGTGAGGTTGGGACTAGCGGAGATACGCAGTATTTT